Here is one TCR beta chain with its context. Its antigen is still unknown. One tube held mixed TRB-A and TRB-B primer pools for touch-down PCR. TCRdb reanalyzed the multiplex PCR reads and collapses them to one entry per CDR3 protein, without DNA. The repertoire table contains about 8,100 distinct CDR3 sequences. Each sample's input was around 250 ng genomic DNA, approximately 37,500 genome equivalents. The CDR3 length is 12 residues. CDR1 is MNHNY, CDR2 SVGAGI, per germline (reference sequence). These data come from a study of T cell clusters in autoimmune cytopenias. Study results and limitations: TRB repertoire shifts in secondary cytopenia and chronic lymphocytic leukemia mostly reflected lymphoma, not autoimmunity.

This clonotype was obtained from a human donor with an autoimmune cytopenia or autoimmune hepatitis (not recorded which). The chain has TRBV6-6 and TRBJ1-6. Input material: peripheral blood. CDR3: CASSSYNSPLHF.